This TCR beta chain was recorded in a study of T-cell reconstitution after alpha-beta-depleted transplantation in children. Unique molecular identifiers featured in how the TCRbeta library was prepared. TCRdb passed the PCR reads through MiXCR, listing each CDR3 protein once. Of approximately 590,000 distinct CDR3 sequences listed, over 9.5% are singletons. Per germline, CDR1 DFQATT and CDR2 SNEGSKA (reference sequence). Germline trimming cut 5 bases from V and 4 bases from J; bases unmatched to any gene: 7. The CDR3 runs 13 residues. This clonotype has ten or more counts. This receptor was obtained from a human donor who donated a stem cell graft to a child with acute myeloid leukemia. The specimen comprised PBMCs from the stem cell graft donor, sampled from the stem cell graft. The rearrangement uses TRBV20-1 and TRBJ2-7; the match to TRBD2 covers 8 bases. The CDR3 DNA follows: TGCAGTGCTCTAGCGGGTGAGGCGTACGAGCAGTACTTC. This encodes CSALAGEAYEQYF.